These 27 T cell receptor beta chains were all obtained from the same sample, sequenced in a study of T cells after yellow fever vaccination. TCRdb reprocessed the 5' RACE reads with MiXCR, giving one entry per CDR3 protein. The sample consists of about 350,000 distinct CDR3 sequences, approximately 4% of them appearing once. This material consisted of PBMCs, taken 5 days after the yellow fever booster vaccination. The receptors originated from a man aged 18 to 29 who received the YFV17D yellow fever vaccine.

The chain couples TRBV7-9 to TRBJ2-5; unclear D gene. V lost 3 bases and J lost 7, with 12 bases in between. CDR3 length equals 13 residues. Germline V lookup: CDR1 SEHNR, CDR2 FQNEAQ (reference sequence). CDR3 protein: CASSFPLPGTQYF. As DNA, the CDR3 is TGTGCCAGCAGCTTCCCATTGCCGGGGACCCAGTACTTC. Drawing the rest from reference TRBV7-9 and TRBJ2-5, the complete variable domain is DTGVSQNPRHKITKRGQNVTFRCDPISEHNRLYWYRQTLGQGPEFLTYFQNEAQLEKSRLLSDRFSAERPKGSFSTLEIQRTEQGDSAMYLCASSFPLPGTQYFGPGTRLLVL.

This clonotype turned up a few times. The rearrangement joins TRBV4-2 to TRBJ1-5; 10 bases line up with TRBD1. Looked up from germline, CDR1 is LGHNA and CDR2 is YNFKEQ. The CDR3 extends over 17 amino acids. V was pared by 0 bases and J by 7 bases, with 9 bases of the junction left unmatched. The CDR3 spells CASSQEGDRGWGQPQHF. The CDR3 DNA sequence: TGTGCCAGCAGCCAAGAAGGGGACAGGGGTTGGGGACAGCCCCAGCATTTT.

This clonotype has a handful of counts. This chain joins TRBV7-2 and TRBJ2-1; the D gene is possibly TRBD2 (6 bases). Between the trimmed V and J ends, which lost 6 bases and 10 bases, there was a span of 19 bases. The V gene's germline CDR1 is SGHTA and CDR2 FQGNSA. This CDR3 spans 14 amino acids. The CDR3 loop reads CASRYPGLPSEQFF. The CDR3 DNA follows: TGTGCCAGCAGGTATCCGGGACTTCCTTCGGAGCAGTTCTTC.

This clonotype occurred a few times. The CDR3 reads CSDRELGTDTQYF. CDR3 nucleotide sequence: TGCAGTGACAGGGAACTAGGCACAGATACGCAGTATTTT. The chain is built from TRBV20-1 and TRBJ2-3, with D perhaps matching TRBD1 (6 bases). Germline V CDR1 and CDR2: DFQATT, SNEGSKA (reference sequence). The V and J ends lost 7 bases and 1 base respectively, with 12 bases between them. This CDR3 spans 13 amino acids.

This clonotype appeared a few times. The chain is built from TRBV24-1 and TRBJ2-3; D might be TRBD2 (7 bases). V was shortened by 5 bases and J by 3 bases, with 17 bases between the two germline ends. The CDR3 runs to 16 residues. Germline CDR1 KGHDR, CDR2 SFDVKD. The DNA for the CDR3 is TGTGCCACCAGTGCCGTAGGGGGGCGGGGGACAGATACGCAGTATTTT. It translates to CATSAVGGRGTDTQYF.

This clonotype was seen at least ten times. The CDR3 DNA sequence: TGCAGCGCGAACACCGGGGCCGGGGAGCTGTTTTTT. Protein sequence: CSANTGAGELFF. This chain links TRBV29-1 with TRBJ2-2; a possible D gene is TRBD2 (5 bases). Germline values: CDR1 SQVTM, CDR2 ANQGSEA. V lost 7 bases and J 6 bases, leaving 12 bases between the germline ends. CDR3 size: 12 residues.

At least ten counts were recorded for this clonotype. The genes are TRBV18 and TRBJ1-5; D call uncertain. The germline CDR1 and CDR2 sequences are KGHSH and LQKENI. V dropped 5 bases and J dropped 6 bases, with 17 bases sitting between them. This CDR3 region has 15 residues. CDR3 in DNA: TGTGCCAGCTCATCGGGAGCCCTAGGGTCTCAGCCCCAGCATTTT. It is translated as CASSSGALGSQPQHF.

The gene calls are TRBV7-3 and TRBJ2-3, with a weak D call TRBD2 (5 bases). V was trimmed by 0 bases and J by 6 bases, leaving 37 bases between them. Germline loops: CDR1 SGHTA, CDR2 FQGTGA. The CDR3 contains 23 residues. The CDR3 coding sequence is TGTGCCAGCAGCTTAACGACCACATCTCCCGACCGGACCGGGAAAGGTCCGTTCGATACGCAGTATTTT. Translating gives CASSLTTTSPDRTGKGPFDTQYF.

Points on this clonotype: A much larger clone lies one base from this, so it may be a read error. The chain links TRBV7-9 to TRBJ1-6; 8 bases align to TRBD1. The CDR3 consists of 15 residues. Germline assignment: CDR1 SEHNR and CDR2 FQNEAQ (reference sequence). The J segment lost 7 bases and the V segment lost 3 bases, leaving 5 bases of the junction unmatched. The CDR3 sequence: CASSFQGAQNSPLHF. The CDR3 nucleotides are TGTGCCAGCAGCTTTCAGGGGGCGCAAAATTCACCCCTCCACTTT.

This clonotype appeared many times. The chain uses TRBV28 and TRBJ1-1, with D hard to call. The ends were cut back, 1 base at V and 0 bases at J, with 9 bases in the middle. Germline assignment: CDR1 MDHEN and CDR2 SYDVKM. The CDR3 extends over 15 amino acids. CDR3 sequence (DNA): TGTGCCAGCAGTTTATATAGCCCGATGAACACTGAAGCTTTCTTT. Translation gives CASSLYSPMNTEAFF.

The chain employs TRBV27 and TRBJ2-2; the D call may be TRBD1 or TRBD2 (5 bases each). The ends were cut back, 6 bases at V and 4 bases at J, with 15 bases in the middle. There are 15 residues in the CDR3. Germline values: CDR1 MNHEY, CDR2 SMNVEV (reference sequence). This CDR3 is CASRRAGSGTGELFF. The CDR3 nucleotides read TGTGCCAGCAGGCGGGCAGGGTCAGGCACCGGGGAGCTGTTTTTT.

This clonotype was seen a few times. This sequence joins TRBV18 and TRBJ2-7, with D unclear. CDR3 length: 13 residues. Germline CDR1 reads KGHSH; CDR2 reads LQKENI. Deletions cut 4 bases from V and 6 bases from J, with 13 bases between. CDR3 in DNA: TGTGCCAGCTCACAGGGCCTTTCCCGCGAGCAGTACGTC. Translation gives CASSQGLSREQYV.

V usage is TRBV6-5 and J usage is TRBJ1-2, with D unclear. Trimming removed 2 bases from V and 8 bases from J, with 12 bases in between. CDR1 MNHEY and CDR2 SVGAGI come from the germline V gene. The CDR3 extends over 13 amino acids. CDR3 protein: CASSYGEQNGYTF. The CDR3 nucleotides read TGTGCCAGCAGTTACGGCGAGCAGAACGGCTACACCTTC.

The sample holds a few counts of this clonotype. The chain carries TRBV20-1 and TRBJ2-5; D call uncertain. Germline V CDR1 and CDR2: DFQATT, SNEGSKA (reference sequence). Trimming stripped 1 base from V and 4 bases from J, with 13 bases between. The CDR3 extends over 14 amino acids. The CDR3 reads CSARVGNLGETQYF. CDR3 DNA sequence: TGCAGTGCTAGAGTCGGCAACCTGGGAGAGACCCAGTACTTC.

This clonotype was counted ten times or more. The chain carries TRBV5-1 and TRBJ2-1; no definite D call. CDR1 and CDR2 (germline): SGHRS, YFSETQ. The CDR3 consists of 15 residues. V lost 4 bases and J 0 bases, leaving 11 bases between the germline ends. CDR3 residues: CASSPGRTSYNEQFF. CDR3 DNA sequence: TGCGCCAGCAGCCCCGGTCGGACCTCCTACAATGAGCAGTTCTTC.

V usage is TRBV6-5 and J usage is TRBJ2-5; perhaps TRBD1 as D (6 bases). Between the trimmed V and J ends, which lost 4 bases and 2 bases, there was a span of 14 bases. The CDR3 is 15 residues long. In germline, CDR1 is MNHEY, CDR2 SVGAGI. The CDR3 spells CASSFQGYRQETQYF. The CDR3 coding sequence is TGTGCCAGCAGTTTTCAGGGGTACCGGCAAGAGACCCAGTACTTC.

This clonotype was detected many times. The CDR3 DNA follows: TGTGCCAGCAGAACTACGGGGCAGGGGCGCTCCCACGAGCAGTACGTC. Translated, it gives CASRTTGQGRSHEQYV. V gene TRBV7-2 combines with J gene TRBJ2-7, with D perhaps matching TRBD1 (6 bases). Germline values: CDR1 SGHTA, CDR2 FQGNSA. This CDR3 spans 16 amino acids.

In this sample, this clonotype turned up many times. The V and J genes are TRBV5-1 and TRBJ2-7; D is unresolved. Germline loops: CDR1 SGHRS, CDR2 YFSETQ. This CDR3 contains 12 residues. Trimming shortened V by 4 bases and J by 4 bases, and 9 bases separated the two germline ends. The CDR3: CASSLNEYEQYF. DNA of the CDR3: TGCGCCAGCAGCCTTAACGAATACGAGCAGTACTTC.

This clonotype was seen at least ten times. This chain connects TRBV5-1 to TRBJ2-5; tentative D call: TRBD2 (6 bases). Germline V gene lookup returns CDR1 SGHRS and CDR2 YFSETQ. The V gene lost 2 bases and the J gene lost 5 bases, with 10 bases spanning the gap. This CDR3 is 13 amino acids long. The CDR3 DNA reads TGCGCCAGCAGCTTCGGGGGAGAGGAGACCCAGTACTTC. This sequence encodes CASSFGGEETQYF.

J is TRBJ2-7 and V is TRBV5-1; 8 bases fit TRBD1. The CDR3 covers 16 residues. Germline CDR1 and CDR2: SGHRS and YFSETQ. V trimming: 4 bases; J trimming: 0 bases; junction bases outside the gene matches: 9. CDR3 residues: CASSPSGQGPSYEQYV. CDR3 DNA: TGCGCCAGCAGCCCATCAGGACAGGGTCCCTCCTACGAGCAGTACGTC.

This clonotype was picked up a small number of times. V gene TRBV7-9 combines with J gene TRBJ2-5; D remains unclear. Trimming took off 3 bases at V and 5 bases at J, with 10 bases between the two ends. Germline loops: CDR1 SEHNR, CDR2 FQNEAQ (reference sequence). The CDR3 runs 13 residues. In nucleotides, the CDR3 is TGTGCCAGCAGCTTCCGTCTTCGGGAGACCCAGTACTTC. It specifies CASSFRLRETQYF.

The chain carries TRBV7-9 and TRBJ2-6; D is perhaps TRBD2 (7 bases). The CDR3 loop spans 17 amino acids. Per germline, CDR1 SEHNR and CDR2 FQNEAQ (reference sequence). Trimming left V 2 bases short and J 0 bases short, with 11 bases between. CDR3: CASSLSGGASGANVLTF. The CDR3 coding sequence is TGTGCCAGCAGCTTATCTGGGGGGGCCTCTGGGGCCAACGTCCTGACTTTC.

A few counts support this clonotype. The chain carries TRBV20-1 and TRBJ2-1; TRBD1 or TRBD2 may be the D gene (6 bases each). The CDR3 contains 14 residues. V gave up 4 bases and J gave up 7 bases, with 17 bases separating them. CDR1 DFQATT and CDR2 SNEGSKA come from the germline V gene (reference sequence). The CDR3 region is CSAKQVGGINEQFF. The CDR3 DNA follows: TGCAGTGCTAAGCAAGTGGGGGGCATTAATGAGCAGTTCTTC.

This clonotype came up many times. The V gene is TRBV2, the J gene TRBJ2-7; D is perhaps TRBD1 or TRBD2 (5 bases each). V was pared by 6 bases and J by 4 bases, with 16 bases between. This CDR3 has 14 residues. CDR1 and CDR2 from the germline V gene are SNHLY and FYNNEI. CDR3: CASRVRGSDYEQYV. Written as DNA, the CDR3 is TGTGCCAGCAGAGTTCGGGGCAGCGATTACGAGCAGTACGTC.

The chain links TRBV24-1 to TRBJ2-1; TRBD1 agrees at 8 bases. Trimming cost V 2 bases and J 2 bases; bases outside gene matches: 13. From germline, CDR1 is KGHDR and CDR2 SFDVKD. This CDR3 is 19 amino acids long. The CDR3 loop is CATSDSLVGTGRPYNEQFF. The DNA of the CDR3 is TGTGCCACCAGTGATTCCCTGGTTGGGACAGGCCGGCCCTACAATGAGCAGTTCTTC.

The sample holds a few counts of this clonotype. The genes are TRBV6-1 and TRBJ2-5; D call uncertain. V was clipped by 1 base and J by 10 bases, with 4 bases between them. The CDR3 has 10 amino acids. CDR1 is MNHNS, CDR2 SASEGT, per germline. The CDR3, as DNA: TGTGCCAGCAGTGAAGTTGACCAGTACTTC. Translated, it gives CASSEVDQYF.

This clonotype was detected only a few times. The CDR3: CASSLEAGNTIYF. The CDR3 bases are TGTGCCAGCAGTTTGGAGGCTGGAAACACCATATATTTT. The rearrangement uses TRBV28 and TRBJ1-3, with D uncertain. The CDR3 is 13 residues long. CDR1 and CDR2 from the germline V gene are MDHEN and SYDVKM. The V and J ends lost 3 bases and 2 bases respectively, with 5 bases between them. Looking up the rest from reference TRBV28 and TRBJ1-3 gives the full variable domain: DVKVTQSSRYLVKRTGEKVFLECVQDMDHENMFWYRQDPGLGLRLIYFSYDVKMKEKGDIPEGYSVSREKKERFSLILESASTNQTSMYLCASSLEAGNTIYFGEGSWLTVV.